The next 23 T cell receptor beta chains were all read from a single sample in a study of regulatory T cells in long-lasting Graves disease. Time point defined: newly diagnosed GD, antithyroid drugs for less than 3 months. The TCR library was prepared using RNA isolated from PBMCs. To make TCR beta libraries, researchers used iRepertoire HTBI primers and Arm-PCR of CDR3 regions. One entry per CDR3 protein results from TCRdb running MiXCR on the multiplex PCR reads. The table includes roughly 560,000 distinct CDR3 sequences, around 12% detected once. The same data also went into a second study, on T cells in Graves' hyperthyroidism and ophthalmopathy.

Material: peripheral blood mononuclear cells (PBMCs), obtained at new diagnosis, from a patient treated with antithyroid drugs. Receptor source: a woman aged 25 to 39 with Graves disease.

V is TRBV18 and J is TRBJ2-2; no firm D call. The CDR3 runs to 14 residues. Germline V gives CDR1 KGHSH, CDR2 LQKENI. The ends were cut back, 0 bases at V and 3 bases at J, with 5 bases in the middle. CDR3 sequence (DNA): TGTGCCAGCTCACCACCGGCGTACACCGGGGAGCTGTTTTTT. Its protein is CASSPPAYTGELFF.

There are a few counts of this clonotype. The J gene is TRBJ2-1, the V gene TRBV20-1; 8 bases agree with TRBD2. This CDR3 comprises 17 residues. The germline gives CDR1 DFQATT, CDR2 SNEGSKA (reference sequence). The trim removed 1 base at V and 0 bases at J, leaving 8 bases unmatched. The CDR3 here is CSARGPPSGSSYNEQFF. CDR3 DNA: TGCAGTGCTAGAGGCCCCCCCAGCGGGAGCTCCTACAATGAGCAGTTCTTC.

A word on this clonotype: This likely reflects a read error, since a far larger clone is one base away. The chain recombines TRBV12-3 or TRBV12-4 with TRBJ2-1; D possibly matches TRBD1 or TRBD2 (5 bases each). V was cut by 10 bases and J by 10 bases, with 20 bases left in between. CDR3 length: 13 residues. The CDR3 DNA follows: TGTGCCACCACTGGCCCAGGGACCTACGAGCAGTTCTTC. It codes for CATTGPGTYEQFF.

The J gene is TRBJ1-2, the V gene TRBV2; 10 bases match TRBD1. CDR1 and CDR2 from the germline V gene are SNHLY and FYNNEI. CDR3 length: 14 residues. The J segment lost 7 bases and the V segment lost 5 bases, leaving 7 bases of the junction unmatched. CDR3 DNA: TGTGCCAGCAGTCGACGACAGGGGGCAAGTGGCTACACCTTC. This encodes CASSRRQGASGYTF.

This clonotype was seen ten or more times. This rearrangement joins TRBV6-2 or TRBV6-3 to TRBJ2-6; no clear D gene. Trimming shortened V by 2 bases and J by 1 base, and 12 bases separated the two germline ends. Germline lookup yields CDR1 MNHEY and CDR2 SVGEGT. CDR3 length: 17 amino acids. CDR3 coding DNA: TGTGCCAGCAGTTACCACATTGGCCCATCTGGGGCCAACGTCCTGACTTTC. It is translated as CASSYHIGPSGANVLTF.

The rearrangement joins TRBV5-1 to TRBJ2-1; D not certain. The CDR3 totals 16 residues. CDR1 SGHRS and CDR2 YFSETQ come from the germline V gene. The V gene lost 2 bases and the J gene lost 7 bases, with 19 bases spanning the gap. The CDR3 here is CASSFDGTASANEQFF. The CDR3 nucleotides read TGCGCCAGCAGCTTTGATGGCACAGCCTCAGCTAATGAGCAGTTCTTC. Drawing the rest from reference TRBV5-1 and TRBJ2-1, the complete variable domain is KAGVTQTPRYLIKTRGQQVTLSCSPISGHRSVSWYQQTPGQGLQFLFEYFSETQRNKGNFPGRFSGRQFSNSRSEMNVSTLELGDSALYLCASSFDGTASANEQFFGPGTRLTVL.

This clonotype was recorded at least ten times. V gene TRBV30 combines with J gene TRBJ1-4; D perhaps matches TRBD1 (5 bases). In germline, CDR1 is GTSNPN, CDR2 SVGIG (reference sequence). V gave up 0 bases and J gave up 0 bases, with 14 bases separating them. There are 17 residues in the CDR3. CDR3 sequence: CAWSVGWGDSTNEKLFF. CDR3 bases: TGTGCCTGGAGTGTGGGCTGGGGGGACTCAACTAATGAAAAACTGTTTTTT.

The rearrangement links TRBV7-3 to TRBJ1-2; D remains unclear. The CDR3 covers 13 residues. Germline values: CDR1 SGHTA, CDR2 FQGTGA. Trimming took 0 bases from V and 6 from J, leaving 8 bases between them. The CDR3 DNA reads TGTGCCAGCAGCTTAACAGGGCTGGATGGCTACACCTTC. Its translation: CASSLTGLDGYTF.

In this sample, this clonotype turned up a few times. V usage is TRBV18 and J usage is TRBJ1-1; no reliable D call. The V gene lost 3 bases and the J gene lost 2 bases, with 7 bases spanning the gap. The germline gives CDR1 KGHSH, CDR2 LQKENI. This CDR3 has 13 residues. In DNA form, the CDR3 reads TGTGCCAGCTCACCCGACTTTAACACTGAAGCTTTCTTT. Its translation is CASSPDFNTEAFF.

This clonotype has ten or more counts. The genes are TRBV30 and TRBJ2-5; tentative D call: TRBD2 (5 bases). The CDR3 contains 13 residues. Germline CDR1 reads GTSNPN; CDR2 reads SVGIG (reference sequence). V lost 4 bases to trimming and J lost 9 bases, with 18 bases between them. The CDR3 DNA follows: TGTGCCTGGAACCTCGGGCCTCCGGAGGCCCAGTACTTC. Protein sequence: CAWNLGPPEAQYF. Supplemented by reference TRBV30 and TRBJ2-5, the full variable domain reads SQTIHQWPATLVQPVGSPLSLECTVEGTSNPNLYWYRQAAGRGLQLLFYSVGIGQISSEVPQNLSASRPQDRQFILSSKKLLLSDSGFYLCAWNLGPPEAQYFGPGTRLLVL.

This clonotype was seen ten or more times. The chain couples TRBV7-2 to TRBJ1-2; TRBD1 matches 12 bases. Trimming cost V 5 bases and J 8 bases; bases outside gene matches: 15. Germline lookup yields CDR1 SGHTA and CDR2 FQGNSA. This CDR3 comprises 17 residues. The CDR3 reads CASSPEGTGGGGWGYTF. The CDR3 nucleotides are TGTGCCAGCAGCCCAGAGGGGACAGGGGGCGGAGGGTGGGGCTACACCTTC.

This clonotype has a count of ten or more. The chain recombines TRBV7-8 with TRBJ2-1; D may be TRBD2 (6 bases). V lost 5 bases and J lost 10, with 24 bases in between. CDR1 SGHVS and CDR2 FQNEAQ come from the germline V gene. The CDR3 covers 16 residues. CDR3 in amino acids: CASSGGSGTAGREQFF. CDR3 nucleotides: TGTGCCAGCAGCGGGGGGTCCGGGACCGCGGGGAGGGAGCAGTTCTTC.

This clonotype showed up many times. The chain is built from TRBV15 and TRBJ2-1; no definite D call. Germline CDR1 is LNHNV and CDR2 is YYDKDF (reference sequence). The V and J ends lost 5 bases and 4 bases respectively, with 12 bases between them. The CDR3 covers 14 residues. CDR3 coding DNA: TGTGCCACCAGCGGTAGTGGCCTATACAATGAGCAGTTCTTC. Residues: CATSGSGLYNEQFF.

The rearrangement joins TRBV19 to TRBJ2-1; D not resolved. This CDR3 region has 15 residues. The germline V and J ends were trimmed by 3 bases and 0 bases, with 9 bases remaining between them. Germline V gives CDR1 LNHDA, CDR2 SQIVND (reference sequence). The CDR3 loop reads CASSIFKSSYNEQFF. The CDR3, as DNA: TGTGCCAGTAGTATCTTCAAGTCCTCCTACAATGAGCAGTTCTTC.

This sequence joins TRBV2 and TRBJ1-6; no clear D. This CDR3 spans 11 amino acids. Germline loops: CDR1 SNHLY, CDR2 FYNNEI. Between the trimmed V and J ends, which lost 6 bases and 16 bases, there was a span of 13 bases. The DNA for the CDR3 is TGTGCCAGCAGCGCTCCTGACTATCTCCACTTT. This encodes CASSAPDYLHF.

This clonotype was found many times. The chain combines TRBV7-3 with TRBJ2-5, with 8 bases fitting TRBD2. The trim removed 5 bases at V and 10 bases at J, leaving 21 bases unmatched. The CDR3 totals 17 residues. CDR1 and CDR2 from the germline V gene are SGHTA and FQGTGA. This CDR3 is CASSPARFYGRVVDQYF. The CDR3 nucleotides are TGTGCCAGCAGCCCCGCCCGGTTTTACGGGAGGGTTGTTGACCAGTACTTC.

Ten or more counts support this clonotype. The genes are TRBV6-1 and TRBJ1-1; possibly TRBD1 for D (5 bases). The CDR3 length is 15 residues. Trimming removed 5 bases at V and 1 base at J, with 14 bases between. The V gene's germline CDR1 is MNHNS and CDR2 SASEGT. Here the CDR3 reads CASSRTPGPNTEAFF. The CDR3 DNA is TGTGCCAGCAGTCGGACCCCGGGACCGAACACTGAAGCTTTCTTT.

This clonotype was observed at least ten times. The CDR3 sequence: CASSSRAGDSWPGANVLTF. The DNA for the CDR3 is TGTGCCAGCAGCTCCCGCGCAGGGGACTCCTGGCCGGGGGCCAACGTCCTGACTTTC. The chain links TRBV11-2 to TRBJ2-6, with D perhaps assigned TRBD1 or TRBD2 (6 bases each). This CDR3 spans 19 amino acids. The germline CDR1 and CDR2 sequences are SGHAT and FQNNGV. V was trimmed by 4 bases and J by 4 bases, leaving 23 bases between them.

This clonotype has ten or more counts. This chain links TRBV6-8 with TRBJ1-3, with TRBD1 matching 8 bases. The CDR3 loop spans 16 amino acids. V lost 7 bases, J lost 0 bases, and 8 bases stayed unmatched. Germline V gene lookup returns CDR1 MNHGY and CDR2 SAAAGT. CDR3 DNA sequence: TGTGCCAGCATCAAGTGGGACAGGCACTCTGGAAACACCATATATTTT. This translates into CASIKWDRHSGNTIYF.

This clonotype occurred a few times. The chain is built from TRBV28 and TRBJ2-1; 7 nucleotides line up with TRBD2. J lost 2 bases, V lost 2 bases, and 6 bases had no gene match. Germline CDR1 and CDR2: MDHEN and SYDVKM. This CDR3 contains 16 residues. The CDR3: CASSLMAGAAYNEQFF. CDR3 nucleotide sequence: TGTGCCAGCAGTTTAATGGCGGGAGCAGCCTACAATGAGCAGTTCTTC.

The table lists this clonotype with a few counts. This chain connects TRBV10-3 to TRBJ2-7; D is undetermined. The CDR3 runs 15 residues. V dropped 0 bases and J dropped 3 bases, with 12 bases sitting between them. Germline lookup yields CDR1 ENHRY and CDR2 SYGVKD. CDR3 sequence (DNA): TGTGCCATCAGTGAGTCTCCGGACCTCTACTACGAGCAGTACTTC. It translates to CAISESPDLYYEQYF.

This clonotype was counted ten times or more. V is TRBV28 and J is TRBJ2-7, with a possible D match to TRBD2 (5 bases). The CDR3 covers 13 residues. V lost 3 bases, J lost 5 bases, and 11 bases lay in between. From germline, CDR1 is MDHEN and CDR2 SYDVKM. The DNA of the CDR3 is TGTGCCAGCAGTTTTCCGGGGTGGGACGAGCAGTACTTC. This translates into CASSFPGWDEQYF.

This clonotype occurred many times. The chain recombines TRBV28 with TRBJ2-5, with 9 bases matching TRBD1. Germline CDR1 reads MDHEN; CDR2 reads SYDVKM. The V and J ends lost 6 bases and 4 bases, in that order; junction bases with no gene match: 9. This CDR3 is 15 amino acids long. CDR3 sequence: CASSLAGTGRETQYF. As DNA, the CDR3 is TGTGCCAGCAGCCTCGCCGGGACAGGGAGAGAGACCCAGTACTTC.